Each of the 26 T cell receptor beta chains below was sequenced from the same sample in a study of OX40 agonist ivuxolimab in advanced cancers. Sequenced by immunoSEQ multiplex PCR; TCRdb stores in-frame clones only, minus some. The repertoire holds about 55,000 clones, with approximately 84% as singletons. The sequencing used CD4+ or CD8+ T cells sorted from blood, collected in a trial of the OX40 agonist ivuxolimab. The receptors come from an adult with an advanced solid tumor such as melanoma, head and neck, liver or kidney cancer.

There are a few counts of this clone. The chain employs TRBV5-4 and TRBJ1-2; a possible D gene is TRBD1 (5 bases). Germline loops: CDR1 SGHNT, CDR2 YYREEE (reference sequence). Trimming shortened V by 3 bases and J by 5 bases, and 8 bases separated the two germline ends. This CDR3 contains 12 residues. The CDR3 is CASSSPGYGYTF. The DNA of the CDR3 is TGTGCCAGCAGCTCGCCAGGGTATGGCTACACCTTC. The full variable domain, in which reference TRBV5-4 and TRBJ1-2 provide the parts outside the CDR3, is ETGVTQSPTHLIKTRGQQVTLRCSSQSGHNTVSWYQQALGQGPQFIFQYYREEENGRGNFPPRFSGLQFPNYSSELNVNALELDDSALYLCASSSPGYGYTFGSGTRLTVV.

A note on this clone: An end of the junction does not agree with germline; a read error may underlie this. The chain links TRBV5-4 to TRBJ2-5; D gene uncertain. Germline V lookup: CDR1 SGHNT, CDR2 YYREEE (reference sequence). This CDR3 has 12 amino acids. The CDR3 region is CASSLDDSPLNF. The CDR3 nucleotides read TGTGCCAGCAGCTTGGATGACTCCCCGTTGAACTTC. The full variable domain, rest sourced from reference TRBV5-4 and TRBJ2-5, is ETGVTQSPTHLIKTRGQQVTLRCSSQSGHNTVSWYQQALGQGPQFIFQYYREEENGRGNFPPRFSGLQFPNYSSELNVNALELDDSALYLCASSLDDSPLNFGPGTRLLVL.

The rearrangement links TRBV27 to TRBJ1-1; 7 bases agree with TRBD1. CDR3 length: 13 residues. CDR1 MNHEY and CDR2 SMNVEV come from the germline V gene (reference sequence). V shed 5 bases and J 5 bases; nucleotides not matched to a gene: 5. The CDR3 DNA follows: TGTGCCAGCAGTGAGAGGGGGCCAACTGAAGCTTTCTTT. This translates into CASSERGPTEAFF.

V and J are TRBV21-1 and TRBJ1-5; the table's D call of TRBD1 was not tested on the DNA. TRBV21-1 counts as a pseudogene. This CDR3 is built from 16 residues. DNA for the CDR3: TGTGCCAGCAGCAAAGCGCTGACAACAAGCAATCAGCCCCAGCATTTT. It codes for CASSKALTTSNQPQHF.

J is TRBJ2-5 and V is TRBV4-2, with unresolved D. Germline assignment: CDR1 LGHNA and CDR2 YNFKEQ. CDR3 length: 19 amino acids. Trimming cost V 0 bases and J 4 bases, with 24 bases left between them. CDR3 nucleotide sequence: TGTGCCAGCAGCCAAGACGTTCTTGGGGAAATAAATATAATAGAGACCCAGTACTTC. Encoded protein: CASSQDVLGEINIIETQYF.

This chain connects TRBV5-6 to TRBJ2-5; the match to TRBD1 covers 7 bases. Trimming cost V 4 bases and J 3 bases; bases outside gene matches: 3. The CDR3 runs to 13 residues. Germline V gene data show CDR1 as SGHDT and CDR2 as YYEEEE. The CDR3 nucleotides read TGTGCCAGCAGCGTAGACAGGGAAGAGACCCAGTACTTC. This sequence encodes CASSVDREETQYF.

J is TRBJ1-5 and V is TRBV7-9; no clear D. The CDR3 is 15 amino acids. Looked up from germline, CDR1 is SEHNR and CDR2 is FQNEAQ (reference sequence). The ends were cut back, 4 bases at V and 4 bases at J, with 14 bases in the middle. The CDR3 sequence is CASSSVEGGNQPQHF. For the CDR3, the DNA is TGTGCCAGCAGCTCCGTGGAGGGAGGGAATCAGCCCCAGCATTTT.

The rearrangement joins TRBV6-5 to TRBJ1-1; TRBD1 is a possible D gene (5 bases). Germline V gene data show CDR1 as MNHEY and CDR2 as SVGAGI. CDR3 length: 15 amino acids. The ends were cut back, 7 bases at V and 3 bases at J, with 18 bases in the middle. CDR3 coding DNA: TGTGCCAGCATCTCGGACATGTCCGGGGACACTGAAGCTTTCTTT. Translation gives CASISDMSGDTEAFF.

The rearrangement uses TRBV7-9 and TRBJ2-5; D remains unclear. The end of the DNA fits TRBJ2-7 better, so the J call may be wrong. The CDR3 spans 11 residues. Germline V gene lookup returns CDR1 SEHNR and CDR2 FQNEAQ (reference sequence). The CDR3 is CASSLADEQYF. CDR3 nucleotides: TGTGCCAGCAGCTTAGCGGACGAGCAGTACTTC.

This clone appeared a few times. CDR3 coding DNA: TGCGCCAGCAGCTATTACCTAGGACAGTCGAACACTGAAGCTTTCTTT. Amino acids: CASSYYLGQSNTEAFF. V usage is TRBV4-3 and J usage is TRBJ1-1, with D possibly being TRBD1 (6 bases). This CDR3 is built from 16 residues. The V end lost 5 bases, the J end lost 1 base, and 17 bases lay between the germline ends. CDR1 and CDR2 from the germline V gene are LGHNA and YSLEER.

By its share, this clone is medium-sized. The J gene is TRBJ1-4, the V gene TRBV4-1; D is unclear. Germline CDR1 is MGHRA and CDR2 is YSYEKL. Trimming took off 4 bases at V and 6 bases at J, with 15 bases between the two ends. The CDR3 length is 15 residues. This chain's CDR3 is CASSPRENAYEKLFF. The CDR3, as DNA: TGCGCCAGCAGCCCCCGGGAGAACGCGTATGAAAAACTGTTTTTT.

The chain combines TRBV2 with TRBJ2-2, with a weak D call TRBD1 (6 bases). Germline V gene sequence: CDR1 SNHLY, CDR2 FYNNEI. V was trimmed by 6 bases and J by 4 bases, leaving 9 bases between them. CDR3 size: 13 residues. The CDR3 protein is CASRQGGTGELFF. CDR3 nucleotides: TGTGCCAGCAGACAGGGTGGCACCGGGGAGCTGTTTTTT. Based on the CDR3 plus reference TRBV2 and TRBJ2-2, the full variable domain is EPEVTQTPSHQVTQMGQEVILRCVPISNHLYFYWYRQILGQKVEFLVSFYNNEISEKSEIFDDQFSVERPDGSNFTLKIRSTKLEDSAMYFCASRQGGTGELFFGEGSRLTVL.

The chain is built from TRBV4-3 and TRBJ1-2; no clear D. The V end lost 0 bases, the J end lost 2 bases, and 13 bases lay between the germline ends. This CDR3 is built from 16 residues. CDR1 LGHNA and CDR2 YSLEER come from the germline V gene. Written as DNA, the CDR3 is TGCGCCAGCAGCCAAGAAAGGCAGCCGCGGAACTATGGCTACACCTTC. Protein: CASSQERQPRNYGYTF.

The rearrangement joins TRBV4-1 to TRBJ1-5, with 7 bases identical to TRBD1. This CDR3 region has 15 residues. The V gene end was trimmed by 4 bases and the J gene end by 3 bases; junction bases not matched to a gene: 6. Germline CDR1 and CDR2: MGHRA and YSYEKL. CDR3 protein: CASSLSDRDNQPQHF. CDR3 in DNA: TGCGCCAGCAGCCTTAGCGACAGGGACAATCAGCCCCAGCATTTT.

The J gene is TRBJ2-1, the V gene TRBV14; D perhaps matches TRBD2 (5 bases). V shed 10 bases and J shed 5 bases, with 6 bases lying between them. The CDR3 runs 10 residues. CDR1 is SGHDN, CDR2 FVKESK, per germline. As DNA, the CDR3 is TGTGCCACCGGGAACAATGAGCAGTTCTTC. Its protein is CATGNNEQFF.

The CDR3: CASSYPGLAGNEQFF. DNA of the CDR3: TGTGCCAGCAGCTATCCGGGACTAGCGGGGAATGAGCAGTTCTTC. V and J are TRBV5-6 and TRBJ2-1; 13 nucleotides agree with TRBD2. The CDR3 runs to 15 residues. The V and J ends lost 3 bases and 7 bases, in that order; junction bases with no gene match: 4. Germline values: CDR1 SGHDT, CDR2 YYEEEE.

The gene calls are TRBV5-4 and TRBJ2-7, with D maybe TRBD1 (6 bases). The CDR3 is 15 amino acids. V was trimmed by 4 bases and J by 1 base, leaving 15 bases between them. Germline CDR1 reads SGHNT; CDR2 reads YYREEE (reference sequence). DNA of the CDR3: TGTGCCAGCAGCCTTGACTATGGACAGTCCTACGAGCAGTACTTC. This codes for CASSLDYGQSYEQYF.

This chain links TRBV10-2 with TRBJ2-1; 7 bases align to TRBD2. Germline-derived CDR1 and CDR2 are WSHSY and SAAADI. J was trimmed by 7 bases and V by 0 bases; bases with no gene match: 9. This CDR3 spans 16 amino acids. DNA for the CDR3: TGCGCCAGCAGTGAGTCGGGGAGGGGCCTTGGTAATGAGCAGTTCTTC. Protein product: CASSESGRGLGNEQFF.

V gene TRBV25-1 combines with J gene TRBJ1-2, with no clear D. CDR3 length equals 12 residues. CDR1 is MGHDK, CDR2 SYGVNS, per germline. V was trimmed by 6 bases and J by 7 bases, leaving 12 bases between them. The CDR3 loop reads CASSGVVFGYTF. CDR3 bases: TGTGCCAGCAGCGGGGTGGTTTTTGGCTACACCTTC.

V is TRBV9 and J is TRBJ2-6, with D perhaps TRBD1 (6 bases). CDR3 length: 15 residues. The ends were cut back, 2 bases at V and 2 bases at J, with 8 bases in the middle. Germline CDR1 reads SGDLS; CDR2 reads YYNGEE. The CDR3 protein is CASSVRDTGANVLTF. DNA for the CDR3: TGTGCCAGCAGCGTCCGGGACACTGGGGCCAACGTCCTGACTTTC.

This clone was seen a handful of times. V gene TRBV7-9 combines with J gene TRBJ2-2, with 8 bases fitting TRBD1. The CDR3 has 14 residues. The germline V gene encodes CDR1 SEHNR and CDR2 FQNEAQ (reference sequence). Trimming removed 3 bases from V and 13 bases from J; junction bases left unmatched: 10. CDR3 in amino acids: CASSFGQGPWGLFF. The CDR3 DNA sequence: TGTGCCAGCAGCTTCGGACAGGGTCCTTGGGGGCTGTTTTTT.

V gene TRBV9 combines with J gene TRBJ1-5, with 8 nucleotides matching TRBD1. This CDR3 region has 15 residues. Germline V gene lookup returns CDR1 SGDLS and CDR2 YYNGEE. V shed 3 bases, J shed 0 bases, and the junction held 2 bases outside the gene matches. This CDR3 reads CASSGGQDSNQPQHF. In nucleotides, the CDR3 is TGTGCCAGCAGCGGGGGACAGGATAGCAATCAGCCCCAGCATTTT.

V gene TRBV11-1 combines with J gene TRBJ1-2; D is unresolved. The germline CDR1 and CDR2 sequences are SGHAT and FQDESV (reference sequence). The CDR3 sequence is 13 residues long. The V and J ends lost 2 bases and 7 bases respectively, with 11 bases between them. The CDR3 region is CASSLNGPTGYTF. The CDR3 DNA sequence: TGTGCCAGCAGCTTAAATGGGCCAACTGGCTACACCTTC. The full variable domain, in which reference TRBV11-1 and TRBJ1-2 provide the parts outside the CDR3, is EAEVAQSPRYKITEKSQAVAFWCDPISGHATLYWYRQILGQGPELLVQFQDESVVDDSQLPKDRFSAERLKGVDSTLKIQPAELGDSAMYLCASSLNGPTGYTFGSGTRLTVV.

The genes are TRBV6-5 and TRBJ2-7; 8 bases match TRBD1. Germline loops: CDR1 MNHEY, CDR2 SVGAGI. The V and J ends lost 4 bases and 0 bases, in that order; junction bases with no gene match: 2. The CDR3 extends over 14 amino acids. CDR3 nucleotides: TGTGCCAGCAGTTTTGGACAGGGCTCCTACGAGCAGTACTTC. Its protein product is CASSFGQGSYEQYF.

The count of this clone is one. V gene TRBV19 combines with J gene TRBJ2-7; the D is unclear. Trimming pared 3 bases from V and 6 bases from J, leaving 12 bases between. Germline CDR1 reads LNHDA; CDR2 reads SQIVND (reference sequence). The CDR3 has 13 amino acids. The CDR3 reads CASSIIVRREQYF. CDR3 in DNA: TGTGCCAGTAGTATTATTGTTCGCCGCGAGCAGTACTTC. The variable domain in full, with the rest retrieved from reference TRBV19 and TRBJ2-7, is DGGITQSPKYLFRKEGQNVTLSCEQNLNHDAMYWYRQDPGQGLRLIYYSQIVNDFQKGDIAEGYSVSREKKESFPLTVTSAQKNPTAFYLCASSIIVRREQYFGPGTRLTVT.

V is TRBV6-1 and J is TRBJ1-5, with 7 nucleotides matching TRBD1. This CDR3 has 14 amino acids. The germline gives CDR1 MNHNS, CDR2 SASEGT. Losses at the gene ends were 2 bases for V and 6 bases for J; bases not matched to a gene: 4. The CDR3 reads CASSERGGLQPQHF. The CDR3 DNA sequence: TGTGCCAGCAGTGAAAGAGGGGGCCTTCAGCCCCAGCATTTT.